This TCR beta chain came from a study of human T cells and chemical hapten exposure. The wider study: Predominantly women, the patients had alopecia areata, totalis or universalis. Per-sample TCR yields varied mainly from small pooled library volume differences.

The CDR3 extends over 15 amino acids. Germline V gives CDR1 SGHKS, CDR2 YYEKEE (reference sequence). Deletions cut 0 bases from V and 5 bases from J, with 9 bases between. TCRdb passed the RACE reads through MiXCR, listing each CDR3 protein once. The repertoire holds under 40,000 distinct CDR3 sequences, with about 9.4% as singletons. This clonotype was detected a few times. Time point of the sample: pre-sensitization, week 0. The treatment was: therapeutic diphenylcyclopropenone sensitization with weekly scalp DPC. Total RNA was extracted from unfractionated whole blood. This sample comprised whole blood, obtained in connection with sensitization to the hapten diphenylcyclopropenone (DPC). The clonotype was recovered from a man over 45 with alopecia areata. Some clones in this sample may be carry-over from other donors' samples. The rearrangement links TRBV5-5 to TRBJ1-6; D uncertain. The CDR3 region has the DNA TGTGCCAGCAGCTTGGGAAGCCCGGATAATTCACCCCTCCACTTT. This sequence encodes CASSLGSPDNSPLHF.